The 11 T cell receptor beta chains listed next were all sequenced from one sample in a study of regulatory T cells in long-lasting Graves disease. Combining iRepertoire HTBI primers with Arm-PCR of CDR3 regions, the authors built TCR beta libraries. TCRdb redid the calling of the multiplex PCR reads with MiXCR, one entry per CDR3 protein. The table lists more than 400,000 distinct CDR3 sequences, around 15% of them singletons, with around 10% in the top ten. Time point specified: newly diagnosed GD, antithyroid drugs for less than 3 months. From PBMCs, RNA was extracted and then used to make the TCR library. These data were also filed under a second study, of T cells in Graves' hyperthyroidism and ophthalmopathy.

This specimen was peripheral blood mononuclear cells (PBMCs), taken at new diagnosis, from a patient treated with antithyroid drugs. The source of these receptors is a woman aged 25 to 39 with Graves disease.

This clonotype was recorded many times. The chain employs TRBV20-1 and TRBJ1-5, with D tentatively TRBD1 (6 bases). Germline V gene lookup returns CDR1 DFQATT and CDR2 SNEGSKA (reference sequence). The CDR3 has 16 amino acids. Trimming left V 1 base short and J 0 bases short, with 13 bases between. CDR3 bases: TGCAGTGCTAGAGTGGGGGGGGGCTTTAGCAATCAGCCCCAGCATTTT. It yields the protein CSARVGGGFSNQPQHF.

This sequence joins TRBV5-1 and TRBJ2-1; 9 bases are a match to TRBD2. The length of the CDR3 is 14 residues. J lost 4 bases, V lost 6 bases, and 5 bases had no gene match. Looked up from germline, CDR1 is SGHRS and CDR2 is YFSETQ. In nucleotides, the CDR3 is TGCGCCAGCAACCTAGCGGGGACGTACAATGAGCAGTTCTTC. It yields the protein CASNLAGTYNEQFF.

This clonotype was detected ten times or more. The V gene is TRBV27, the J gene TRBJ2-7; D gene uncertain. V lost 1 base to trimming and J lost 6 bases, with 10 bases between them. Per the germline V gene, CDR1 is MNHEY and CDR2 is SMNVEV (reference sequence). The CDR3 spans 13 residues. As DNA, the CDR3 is TGTGCCAGCAGTTTATACCGGCGAGGCGAGCAGTACTTC. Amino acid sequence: CASSLYRRGEQYF.

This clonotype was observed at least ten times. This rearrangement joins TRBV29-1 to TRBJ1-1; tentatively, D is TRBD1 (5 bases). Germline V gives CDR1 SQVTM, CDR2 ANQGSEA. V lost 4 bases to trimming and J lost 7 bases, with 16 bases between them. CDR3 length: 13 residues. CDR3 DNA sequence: TGCAGCGTTGTGCAAGGTGGAACAGGTGAAGCTTTCTTT. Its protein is CSVVQGGTGEAFF.

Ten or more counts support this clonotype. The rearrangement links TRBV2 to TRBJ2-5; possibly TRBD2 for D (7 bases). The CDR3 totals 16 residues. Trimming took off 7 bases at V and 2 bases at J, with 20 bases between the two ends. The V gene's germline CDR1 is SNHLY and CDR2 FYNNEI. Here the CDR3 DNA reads TGTGCCAGCATCAGGGGAGGGGCAGGTTATCAAGAGACCCAGTACTTC. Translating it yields CASIRGGAGYQETQYF.

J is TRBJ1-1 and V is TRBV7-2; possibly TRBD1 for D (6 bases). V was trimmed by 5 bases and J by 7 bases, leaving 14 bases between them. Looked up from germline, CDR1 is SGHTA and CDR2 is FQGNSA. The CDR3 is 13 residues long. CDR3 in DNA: TGTGCCAGCAGCAGACAGGTGGGAATTGAAGCTTTCTTT. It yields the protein CASSRQVGIEAFF.

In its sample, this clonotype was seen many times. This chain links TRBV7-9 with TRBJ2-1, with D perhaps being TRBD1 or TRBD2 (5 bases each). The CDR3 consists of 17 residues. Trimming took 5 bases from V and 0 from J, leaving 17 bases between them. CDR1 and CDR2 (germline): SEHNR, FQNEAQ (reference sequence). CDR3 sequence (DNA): TGTGCCAGCAGCCGTGGGGACGGTGGGGTCTCCTACAATGAGCAGTTCTTC. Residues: CASSRGDGGVSYNEQFF.

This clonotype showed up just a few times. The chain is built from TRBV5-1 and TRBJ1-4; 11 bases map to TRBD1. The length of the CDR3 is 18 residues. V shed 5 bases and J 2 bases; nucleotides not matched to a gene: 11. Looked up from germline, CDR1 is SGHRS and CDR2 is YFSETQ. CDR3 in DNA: TGCGCCAGCAGGCGGACAGGGGGCCGATGGCGCACTAATGAAAAACTGTTTTTT. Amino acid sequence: CASRRTGGRWRTNEKLFF. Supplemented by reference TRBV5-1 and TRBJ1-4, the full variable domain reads KAGVTQTPRYLIKTRGQQVTLSCSPISGHRSVSWYQQTPGQGLQFLFEYFSETQRNKGNFPGRFSGRQFSNSRSEMNVSTLELGDSALYLCASRRTGGRWRTNEKLFFGSGTQLSVL.

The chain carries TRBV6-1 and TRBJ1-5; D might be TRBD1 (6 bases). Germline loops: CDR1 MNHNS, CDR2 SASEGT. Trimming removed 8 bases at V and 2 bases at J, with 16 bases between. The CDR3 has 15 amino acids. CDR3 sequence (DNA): TGTGCCAGCCATTGGGGCCAGGGGCGCAATCAGCCCCAGCATTTT. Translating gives CASHWGQGRNQPQHF.

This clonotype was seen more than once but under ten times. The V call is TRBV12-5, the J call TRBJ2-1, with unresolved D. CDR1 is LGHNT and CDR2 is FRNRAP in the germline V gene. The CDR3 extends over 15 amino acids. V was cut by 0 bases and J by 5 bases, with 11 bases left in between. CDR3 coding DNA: TGTGCTAGTGGTTTGGTAATTGGCCCTCACAATGAGCAGTTCTTC. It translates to CASGLVIGPHNEQFF.

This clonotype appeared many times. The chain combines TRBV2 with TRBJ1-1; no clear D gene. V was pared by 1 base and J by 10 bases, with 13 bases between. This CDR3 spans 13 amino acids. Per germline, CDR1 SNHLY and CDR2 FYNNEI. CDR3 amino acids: CASSEVSETGAFF. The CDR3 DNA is TGTGCCAGCAGTGAAGTTTCGGAGACGGGAGCTTTCTTT.